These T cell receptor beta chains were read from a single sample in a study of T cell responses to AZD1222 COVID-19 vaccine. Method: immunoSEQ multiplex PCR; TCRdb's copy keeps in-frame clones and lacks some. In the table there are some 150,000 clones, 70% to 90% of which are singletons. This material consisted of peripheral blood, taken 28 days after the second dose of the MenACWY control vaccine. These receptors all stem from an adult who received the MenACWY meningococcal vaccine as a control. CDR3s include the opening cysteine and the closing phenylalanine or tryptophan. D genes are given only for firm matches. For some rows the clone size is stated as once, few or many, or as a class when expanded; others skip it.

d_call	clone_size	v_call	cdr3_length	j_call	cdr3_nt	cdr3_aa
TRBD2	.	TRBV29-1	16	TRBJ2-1	TGCAGCGTTGTCGAGACTAGCGGGGGGGCCCCCCATGAGCAGTTCTTC	CSVVETSGGAPHEQFF
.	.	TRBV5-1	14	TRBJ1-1	TGCGCCAGCAGCTTGGCCCAGCGGGGCGCTGAAGCTTTCTTT	CASSLAQRGAEAFF
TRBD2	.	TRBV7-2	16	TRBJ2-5	TGTGCCAGCAGCTCGCGGACTAGCGGTCAAGGGGAGACCCAGTACTTC	CASSSRTSGQGETQYF
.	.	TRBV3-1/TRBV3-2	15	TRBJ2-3	TGTGCCAGCAGCCATTGGCGGGACAACTCAGATACGCAGTATTTT	CASSHWRDNSDTQYF
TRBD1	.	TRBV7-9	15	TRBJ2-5	TGTGCCAGCAGCTTTCTGCGCAGGGGGCTTGAGACCCAGTACTTC	CASSFLRRGLETQYF
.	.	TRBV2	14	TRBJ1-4	TGTGCCAGCAGTCCCCTCTCAACTAATGAAAAACTGTTTTTT	CASSPLSTNEKLFF
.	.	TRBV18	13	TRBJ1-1	TGTGCCAGTGGGGAACAGGCGAACACTGAAGCTTTCTTT	CASGEQANTEAFF
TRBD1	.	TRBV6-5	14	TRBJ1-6	TGTGCCAGCAGTCCCGGGACAGCCAATTCACCCCTCCACTTT	CASSPGTANSPLHF
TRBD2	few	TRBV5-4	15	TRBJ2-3	TGTGCCAGCAGCCCGGGACTAGCGCTTGGGGATACGCAGTATTTT	CASSPGLALGDTQYF
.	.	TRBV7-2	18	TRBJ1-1	TGTGCCAGCAGCTTAGTCGGCGGATGGGGCGGGGGGTACACTGAAGCTTTCTTT	CASSLVGGWGGGYTEAFF